This TCR beta chain is drawn from a study of T cell repertoires in cytomegalovirus infection. Overall study context: In the study, CMV epitopes included recently identified HLA-C-restricted and well-studied HLA-B-restricted ones. Through public TCR beta signatures, both CMV infection and matching HLA type were indicated.

The study, taken as a whole, reports: What dominated the ex vivo response were HLA-C-restricted CMV-specific TCR beta clonotypes. CMV carriers having the relevant HLA were flagged by cumulative public TCR beta family frequency.

CDR1 MGHRA and CDR2 YSYEKL come from the germline V gene. V lost 0 bases to trimming and J lost 3 bases, with 11 bases between them. The CDR3 consists of 15 residues. One entry per CDR3 protein results from TCRdb running MiXCR on the reads. The sample has about 700,000 distinct CDR3 sequences, approximately 33% seen once; the top ten hold 15% to 20%. This clonotype was observed a handful of times. Its antigen is unidentified. This chain uses TRBV4-1 with TRBJ1-1, with a weak D call TRBD1 (5 bases). The receptor was isolated from a human donor in good health (CMV status not recorded). Some clones in this sample may be carry-over from other donors' samples. Sample: cultured PBMCs, taken from culture after CMV antigen stimulation. The CDR3 DNA sequence: TGCGCCAGCAGCCAAGATAGGGGCCGGTACACTGAAGCTTTCTTT. This translates into CASSQDRGRYTEAFF.